Listed here are 15 T cell receptor beta chains from one sample, sequenced in a study of cytomegalovirus exposure and HLA in healthy donors listed by TCRdb under 2017. Library creation used the immunoSEQ multiplex PCR assay. The table was pulled from immuneACCESS by TCRdb, which kept in-frame rearrangements only. Such tables lose some clones; where checked, under half of the loss comes from unresolved V genes, and the rest has no known cause. The sample table lists 200,000 to 300,000 clones, approximately 90% of them with a count of one. The ten largest clones represent less than 3% of the sample. Sequences were obtained from PBMCs. Receptors originate from a man in his late teens or twenties in good health and CMV-seronegative.

This chain connects TRBV10-3 to TRBJ2-7, with a possible D match to TRBD2 (6 bases). Between the trimmed V and J ends, which lost 5 bases and 7 bases, there was a span of 9 bases. Per the germline V gene, CDR1 is ENHRY and CDR2 is SYGVKD. The CDR3 consists of 11 residues. This CDR3 is CAISPREEQYF. The CDR3 DNA reads TGTGCCATCAGTCCCCGGGAGGAGCAGTACTTC.

The chain has TRBV16 and TRBJ2-7; a possible D gene is TRBD2 (6 bases). The CDR3 runs 17 residues. The germline gives CDR1 KGHSY, CDR2 FQNENV. V lost 3 bases to trimming and J lost 3 bases, with 21 bases between them. The CDR3 DNA reads as TGTGCCAGCAGCCAGCCACCCGGAGGGACTGACCACTACGAGCAGTACTTC. Its protein product is CASSQPPGGTDHYEQYF.

The rearrangement uses TRBV4-3 and TRBJ1-1, with 8 bases fitting TRBD1. CDR3 length: 15 amino acids. V trimming: 0 bases; J trimming: 3 bases; junction bases outside the gene matches: 3. CDR1 and CDR2 from the germline V gene are LGHNA and YSLEER. The CDR3 DNA follows: TGCGCCAGCAGCCAAGATTACAGGGGGGACACTGAAGCTTTCTTT. Residues: CASSQDYRGDTEAFF.

The chain uses TRBV20-1 and TRBJ2-7; 7 nucleotides align to TRBD2. The trim removed 5 bases at V and 5 bases at J, leaving 3 bases unmatched. Germline CDR1 and CDR2: DFQATT and SNEGSKA (reference sequence). The CDR3 is 11 residues long. CDR3 region: CSAYGGNEQYF. The CDR3 DNA reads TGCAGTGCTTACGGGGGGAACGAGCAGTACTTC.

The J gene is TRBJ1-6, the V gene TRBV4-1, with 8 bases identical to TRBD1. The CDR3 has 15 amino acids. V was clipped by 2 bases and J by 8 bases; unmatched bases: 5. From germline, CDR1 is MGHRA and CDR2 YSYEKL. The CDR3: CASSQRTGFDSPLHF. CDR3 nucleotides: TGCGCCAGCAGCCAAAGGACAGGGTTTGATTCACCCCTCCACTTT.

The chain employs TRBV20-1 and TRBJ2-7, with D uncertain. V lost 0 bases and J 11 bases, leaving 8 bases between the germline ends. The CDR3 contains 10 residues. In germline, CDR1 is DFQATT, CDR2 SNEGSKA (reference sequence). CDR3 in DNA: TGCAGTGCTAGAGACGCAACGGAGTACTTC. Amino acid sequence: CSARDATEYF.

This CDR3 reads CASSPQAGNYGYTF. The CDR3 DNA follows: TGTGCCAGCAGCCCTCAGGCGGGAAACTATGGCTACACCTTC. The chain carries TRBV11-2 and TRBJ1-2; D gene uncertain. This CDR3 region has 14 residues. CDR1 and CDR2 (germline): SGHAT, FQNNGV. The V and J ends lost 5 bases and 2 bases respectively, with 12 bases between them.

The rearrangement links TRBV2 to TRBJ2-7, with TRBD2 as a possible D gene (6 bases). The germline V and J ends were trimmed by 3 bases and 6 bases, with 21 bases remaining between them. Looked up from germline, CDR1 is SNHLY and CDR2 is FYNNEI. The CDR3 spans 16 residues. Written as DNA, the CDR3 is TGTGCCAGCAGTGAGTACGAGTCCAACGGGAGAGCCGAGCAGTACTTC. Encoded protein: CASSEYESNGRAEQYF.

The chain combines TRBV2 with TRBJ2-1, with 8 bases fitting TRBD2. This CDR3 has 14 residues. V shed 3 bases and J 6 bases; nucleotides not matched to a gene: 4. CDR1 SNHLY and CDR2 FYNNEI come from the germline V gene. In nucleotides, the CDR3 is TGTGCCAGCAGTGACCCAGCGGGAGTCAATGAGCAGTTCTTC. Amino acids: CASSDPAGVNEQFF.

This clone has only one observation. The gene calls are TRBV5-4 and TRBJ1-3, with 7 bases aligning to TRBD1. The CDR3 spans 14 residues. Germline V gives CDR1 SGHNT, CDR2 YYREEE (reference sequence). With V trimmed by 2 bases and J by 4 bases, 3 bases remained unmatched. CDR3 loop: CASSLQGSGNTIYF. CDR3 bases: TGTGCCAGCAGCTTACAGGGGTCGGGAAACACCATATATTTT.

The chain has TRBV5-4 and TRBJ2-3; D is perhaps TRBD1 (5 bases). V lost 1 base and J 6 bases, leaving 9 bases between the germline ends. The CDR3 length is 13 residues. The germline gives CDR1 SGHNT, CDR2 YYREEE (reference sequence). CDR3 loop: CASSLKGSDTQYF. The CDR3 DNA follows: TGTGCCAGCAGCTTGAAGGGGTCCGATACGCAGTATTTT.

V gene TRBV7-9 combines with J gene TRBJ1-1; D perhaps matches TRBD1 (6 bases). The length of the CDR3 is 14 residues. CDR1 and CDR2 from the germline V gene are SEHNR and FQNEAQ (reference sequence). With 5 bases removed from V and 0 bases from J, the gap between germline ends came to 10 bases. This CDR3 reads CASSETGMNTEAFF. In nucleotides, the CDR3 is TGTGCCAGCAGCGAAACAGGGATGAACACTGAAGCTTTCTTT.

The chain couples TRBV7-2 to TRBJ2-7; 7 bases agree with TRBD1. With 6 bases clipped from V and 3 bases from J, the junction kept 14 bases outside the gene matches. The CDR3 length is 16 residues. Germline loops: CDR1 SGHTA, CDR2 FQGNSA. The CDR3 DNA follows: TGTGCCAGCAGACAAAGCGCCGGGACAGAGAACTACGAGCAGTACTTC. It translates to CASRQSAGTENYEQYF.

This clone was observed once. This rearrangement joins TRBV6-6 to TRBJ1-1; a weak D match, TRBD1 (5 bases). Between the trimmed V and J ends, which lost 0 bases and 7 bases, there was a span of 9 bases. The V gene's germline CDR1 is MNHNY and CDR2 SVGAGI (reference sequence). This CDR3 is 13 amino acids long. CDR3 sequence reads: CASSYSTASEAFF. CDR3 sequence (DNA): TGTGCCAGCAGTTACTCGACAGCCAGTGAAGCTTTCTTT.

In regard to this clone: With a much larger clone just one base away, this may be a read error. This rearrangement joins TRBV9 to TRBJ1-1, with TRBD1 matching 7 bases. This CDR3 contains 13 residues. J gave up 1 base and V 4 bases, and 1 base lay outside the gene matches. Germline V gene lookup returns CDR1 SGDLS and CDR2 YYNGEE. The CDR3 DNA sequence: TGTGCCAGCAGCCGGACAGGGAACACTGAAGCTTTCTTT. It translates to CASSRTGNTEAFF.